This T cell receptor (beta chain) was captured in a study of metastatic and nonmetastatic thyroid tumors. Study details: Thyroid patients, malignant and benign, had repertoires compared across blood and tumor or nodule tissue.

Study processing details: CDR3 was compared across clinicopathological groups, and the resulting differences were used to build a distant-metastasis classifier for papillary thyroid cancer. From the PCR reads, TCRdb re-called clones with MiXCR. These V and J calls derive from TCRdb rather than the authors' analysis. This table has tens of thousands of clones, roughly 17% appearing once. This CDR3 has 14 amino acids. V was shortened by 5 bases and J by 2 bases, with 16 bases between the two germline ends. Germline V gives CDR1 DFQATT, CDR2 SNEGSKA (reference sequence). Each patient came to thyroid surgery without any prior treatment (of any kind).

This chain joins TRBV20-1 and TRBJ2-7; D is unresolved. The source is a female donor with papillary thyroid cancer or a benign thyroid nodule (not recorded which). Some clones in this sample may be carry-over from other donors' samples. The specimen sequenced was tumor tissue. The CDR3 DNA sequence: TGCAGTGCTTGTGGATGGAGAAGCCCCTACGAGCAGTACTTC. Translated, it gives CSACGWRSPYEQYF.